This TCR beta chain comes out of a study of Ad26.COV2.S vaccination and SARS-CoV-2 variants. Whole-study context: Recipients of Ad26.COV2.S got it intramuscularly, once or twice 56 days apart. Points from the study as a whole: In TCR breadth and depth analyses, total T cell responses may have been underestimated. Spike-specific TCR breadth in vaccine recipients exceeded that seen in placebo recipients.

Treatment denoted: around 19 received Ad26.COV2.S at low or high dose, single or two shots; about 5 received placebo; per-sample allocation not given. Repertoires come from day 63 after the first vaccine or placebo injection. Expressing Wuhan-strain SARS-CoV-2 spike, an Ad26 vector served as the vaccine. A note on this clone: The target antigen is unknown.

Trimming stripped 3 bases from V and 4 bases from J, with 11 bases between. This CDR3 spans 14 amino acids. The germline V gene has CDR1 SGHNT and CDR2 YYREEE (reference sequence). Profiling relied on immunoSEQ multiplex PCR, and the TCRdb table lists in-frame clones only, not all of them. The top ten clones hold under 2% of a sample with almost 400,000 clones, 89% of them seen once. The origin of this receptor is a person between 18 and 59 years old who received the Ad26.COV2.S COVID-19 vaccine or a placebo. J is TRBJ1-5 and V is TRBV5-4; a weak D match, TRBD1 (5 bases). Specimen: peripheral blood, collected in a trial of Ad26.COV2.S vaccine versus placebo. As DNA, the CDR3 is TGTGCCAGCAGCTACGGGGGGGGAAATCAGCCCCAGCATTTT. Translated, it gives CASSYGGGNQPQHF.